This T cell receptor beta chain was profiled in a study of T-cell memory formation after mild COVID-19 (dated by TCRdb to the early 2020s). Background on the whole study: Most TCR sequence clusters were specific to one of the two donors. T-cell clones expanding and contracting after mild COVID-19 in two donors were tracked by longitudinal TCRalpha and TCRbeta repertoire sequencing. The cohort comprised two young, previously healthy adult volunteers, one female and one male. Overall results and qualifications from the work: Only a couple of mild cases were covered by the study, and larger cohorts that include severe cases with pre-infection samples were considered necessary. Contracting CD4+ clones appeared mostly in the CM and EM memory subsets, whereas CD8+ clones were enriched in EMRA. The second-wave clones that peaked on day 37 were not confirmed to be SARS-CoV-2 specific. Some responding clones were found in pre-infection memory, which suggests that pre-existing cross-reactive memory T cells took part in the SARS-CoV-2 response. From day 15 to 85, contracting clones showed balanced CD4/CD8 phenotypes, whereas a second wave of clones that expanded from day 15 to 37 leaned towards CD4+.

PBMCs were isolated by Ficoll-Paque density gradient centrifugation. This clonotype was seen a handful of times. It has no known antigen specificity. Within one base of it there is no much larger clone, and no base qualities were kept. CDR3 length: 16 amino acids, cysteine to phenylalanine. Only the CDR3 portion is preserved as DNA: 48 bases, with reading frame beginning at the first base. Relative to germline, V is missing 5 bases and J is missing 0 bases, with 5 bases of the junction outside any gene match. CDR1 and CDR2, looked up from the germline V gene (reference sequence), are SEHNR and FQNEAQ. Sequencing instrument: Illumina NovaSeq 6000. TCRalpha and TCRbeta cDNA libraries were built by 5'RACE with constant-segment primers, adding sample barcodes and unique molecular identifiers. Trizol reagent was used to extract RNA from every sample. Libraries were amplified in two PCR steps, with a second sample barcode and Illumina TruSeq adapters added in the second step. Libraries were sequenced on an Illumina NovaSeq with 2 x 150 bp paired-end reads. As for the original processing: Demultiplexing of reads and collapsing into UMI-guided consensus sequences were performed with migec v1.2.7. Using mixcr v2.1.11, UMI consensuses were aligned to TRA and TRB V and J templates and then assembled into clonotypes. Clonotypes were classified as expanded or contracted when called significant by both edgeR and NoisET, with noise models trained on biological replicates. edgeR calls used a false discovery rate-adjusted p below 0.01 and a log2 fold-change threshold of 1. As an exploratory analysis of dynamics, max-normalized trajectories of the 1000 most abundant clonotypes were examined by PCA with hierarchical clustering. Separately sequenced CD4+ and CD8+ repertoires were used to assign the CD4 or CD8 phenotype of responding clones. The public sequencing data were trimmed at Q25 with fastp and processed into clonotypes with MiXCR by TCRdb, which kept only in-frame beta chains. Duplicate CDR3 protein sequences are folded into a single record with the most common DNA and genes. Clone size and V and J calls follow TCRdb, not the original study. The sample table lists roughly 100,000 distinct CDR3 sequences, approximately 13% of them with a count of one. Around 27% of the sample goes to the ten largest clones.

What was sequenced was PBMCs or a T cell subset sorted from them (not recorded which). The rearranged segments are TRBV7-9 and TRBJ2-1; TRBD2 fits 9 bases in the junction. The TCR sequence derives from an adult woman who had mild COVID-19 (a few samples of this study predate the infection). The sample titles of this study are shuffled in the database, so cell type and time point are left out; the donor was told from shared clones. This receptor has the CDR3 CASSPNSGGSYNEQFF. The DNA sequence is TGTGCCAGCAGCCCAAATAGCGGGGGCTCCTACAATGAGCAGTTCTTC. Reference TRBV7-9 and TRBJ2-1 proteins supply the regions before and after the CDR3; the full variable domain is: DTGVSQNPRHKITKRGQNVTFRCDPISEHNRLYWYRQTLGQGPEFLTYFQNEAQLEKSRLLSDRFSAERPKGSFSTLEIQRTEQGDSAMYLCASSPNSGGSYNEQFFGPGTRLTVL.